This TCR beta chain originates from a study of patients and donors after allogeneic stem cell transplantation. Trimming left V 0 bases short and J 5 bases short, with 8 bases between. This CDR3 is built from 14 residues. Germline V CDR1 and CDR2: LGHNA, YSLEER. TCRdb reprocessed the RT-PCR reads via MiXCR and lists one record per CDR3 protein. The top ten clones hold 50% of a sample with approximately 140,000 distinct CDR3 sequences, roughly two fifths of them seen once. The rearrangement joins TRBV4-3 to TRBJ1-5; D remains unclear. This clonotype originated in a human donor who was either an allogeneic HSCT recipient or a stem cell or donor lymphocyte infusion donor (not recorded which). It is not recorded whose cells these are; they may come from a transplant donor. Sequences were obtained from blood, either unsorted or a sorted T cell fraction (not recorded which). The DNA of the CDR3 is TGCGCCAGCAGCCAAGAAACGGATTATCAGCCCCAGCATTTT. Translation: CASSQETDYQPQHF.